The clone carrying this TCR beta chain is a singleton in its sample. What it binds is not known. These data originate in a study of cytomegalovirus exposure and HLA in healthy donors. The study, taken as a whole, reports: In an earlier analysis, in around 590 donors, most V segments appeared productive either ~90% or ~30% of the time.

In the PCR, 60 Vbeta and 13 Jbeta primers were used. Measured with immunoSEQ multiplex PCR; TCRdb has only the in-frame clones, and not every one. The repertoire holds fewer than 150,000 clones, roughly four fifths seen once, with approximately 6% in the top ten. V was pared by 10 bases and J by 6 bases, with 12 bases between. Germline CDR1 is LNHDA and CDR2 is SQIVND (reference sequence). This CDR3 contains 11 residues. V usage is TRBV19 and J usage is TRBJ1-1; D is uncertain. The material sequenced was PBMCs. The TCR comes from a woman between 45 and 65 years old in good health and CMV-seropositive. CDR3 loop: CATRGPAEAFF. The CDR3 DNA follows: TGTGCCACCCGAGGCCCCGCTGAAGCTTTCTTT.